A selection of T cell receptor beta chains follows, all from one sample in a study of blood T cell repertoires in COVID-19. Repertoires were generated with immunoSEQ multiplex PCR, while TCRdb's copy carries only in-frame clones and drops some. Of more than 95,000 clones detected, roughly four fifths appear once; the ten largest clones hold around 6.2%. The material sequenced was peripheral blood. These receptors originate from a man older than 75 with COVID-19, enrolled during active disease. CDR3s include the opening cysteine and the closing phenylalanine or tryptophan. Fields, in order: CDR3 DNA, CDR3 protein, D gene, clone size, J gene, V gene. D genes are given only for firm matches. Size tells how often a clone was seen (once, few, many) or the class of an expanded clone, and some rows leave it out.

cdr3_nt: TGTGCCACCAGCAGAGAAGGGTCAGGGTACACTGAAGCTTTCTTT
cdr3_aa: CATSREGSGYTEAFF
d_call: -
clone_size: -
j_call: TRBJ1-1
v_call: TRBV15

cdr3_nt: TGTGCCAGCAGTTATAGGGGTTCTGGAAACACCATATATTTT
cdr3_aa: CASSYRGSGNTIYF
d_call: -
clone_size: -
j_call: TRBJ1-3
v_call: TRBV6-5

cdr3_nt: TGTGCCAGCAGTCTAGGAGGTGCCGGGGAGCTGTTTTTT
cdr3_aa: CASSLGGAGELFF
d_call: -
clone_size: -
j_call: TRBJ2-2
v_call: TRBV7-3

cdr3_nt: TGTGCCAGCAGCTTGAGTCCTAGCGGGGCCTCCTACGAGCAGTACTTC
cdr3_aa: CASSLSPSGASYEQYF
d_call: TRBD2
clone_size: -
j_call: TRBJ2-7
v_call: TRBV5-6

cdr3_nt: TGTGCCAGCAGCGCACTACTAGCGGGAGTTATGGATGAGCAGTTCTTC
cdr3_aa: CASSALLAGVMDEQFF
d_call: TRBD2
clone_size: -
j_call: TRBJ2-1
v_call: TRBV9

cdr3_nt: TGTGCCAGCACCGCCTCTCTAGCGGGGCAAGAGACCCAGTACTTC
cdr3_aa: CASTASLAGQETQYF
d_call: TRBD2
clone_size: -
j_call: TRBJ2-5
v_call: TRBV6-6

cdr3_nt: TGTGCCAGCTCACCAACCGGGACTAGCACCCACGAGCAGTACTTC
cdr3_aa: CASSPTGTSTHEQYF
d_call: TRBD2
clone_size: -
j_call: TRBJ2-7
v_call: TRBV18

cdr3_nt: TGCGCCAGCAGCCAAGCCGGGACAGGGACAGAAAAACTGTTTTTT
cdr3_aa: CASSQAGTGTEKLFF
d_call: TRBD1
clone_size: -
j_call: TRBJ1-4
v_call: TRBV4-1

cdr3_nt: TGTGCCAGCAGTTTTTCGGGACAAGCCAAGCAGTTCTTC
cdr3_aa: CASSFSGQAKQFF
d_call: -
clone_size: -
j_call: TRBJ2-1
v_call: TRBV28

cdr3_nt: TGTGCCAGCAGTCAGGGGGACCCGGCAAGTTTCGATGAGCAGTTCTTC
cdr3_aa: CASSQGDPASFDEQFF
d_call: TRBD1
clone_size: few
j_call: TRBJ2-1
v_call: TRBV6-4

cdr3_nt: TGTGCCAGCAGCTTATGGTCGGGACAGGATTTCTACGAGCAGTACTTC
cdr3_aa: CASSLWSGQDFYEQYF
d_call: TRBD1
clone_size: -
j_call: TRBJ2-7
v_call: TRBV7-2

cdr3_nt: TGCGCCAGCAGTTGGGGGGATAACGACGAGCAGTACTTC
cdr3_aa: CASSWGDNDEQYF
d_call: -
clone_size: few
j_call: TRBJ2-7
v_call: TRBV10-2

cdr3_nt: TGTGCCACGAGTAAGACAGGAGTTGATAATTCACCCCTCCACTTT
cdr3_aa: CATSKTGVDNSPLHF
d_call: -
clone_size: -
j_call: TRBJ1-6
v_call: TRBV10-3

cdr3_nt: TGTGCCAGCAGTGATGACTCTCGCCCGGGTGTGAGCAATCAGCCCCAGCATTTT
cdr3_aa: CASSDDSRPGVSNQPQHF
d_call: -
clone_size: few
j_call: TRBJ1-5
v_call: TRBV6-1

cdr3_nt: TGCAGCGTTTCCGGGACTAACCTCCAAGAGACCCAGTACTTC
cdr3_aa: CSVSGTNLQETQYF
d_call: TRBD2
clone_size: -
j_call: TRBJ2-5
v_call: TRBV29-1

cdr3_nt: TGTGCCAGCAGCTCCGGACGGCTAGCAGAAGAGACCCAGTACTTC
cdr3_aa: CASSSGRLAEETQYF
d_call: -
clone_size: -
j_call: TRBJ2-5
v_call: TRBV7-2

cdr3_nt: TGTGCCAGCAGTAGAGGGGGATCTGGAGGCTACACCTTC
cdr3_aa: CASSRGGSGGYTF
d_call: -
clone_size: few
j_call: TRBJ1-2
v_call: TRBV25-1

cdr3_nt: TGCGCAAGCAGGGACTTTTCCACAGATACGCAGTATTTT
cdr3_aa: CASRDFSTDTQYF
d_call: -
clone_size: -
j_call: TRBJ2-3
v_call: TRBV5-1

cdr3_nt: TGTGCCAGCAGCTTGACTAGCGGGGGAGCCAAAAACATTCAGTACTTC
cdr3_aa: CASSLTSGGAKNIQYF
d_call: TRBD2
clone_size: few
j_call: TRBJ2-4
v_call: TRBV7-6

cdr3_nt: TGTGCCAGCAGCCCCGGGACTAGCGGGACTGTGGATACGCAGTATTTT
cdr3_aa: CASSPGTSGTVDTQYF
d_call: TRBD2
clone_size: -
j_call: TRBJ2-3
v_call: TRBV5-4

cdr3_nt: TGTGCCAGCAGCTTAGGGCCGGGGGCAGATACGCAGTATTTT
cdr3_aa: CASSLGPGADTQYF
d_call: -
clone_size: once
j_call: TRBJ2-3
v_call: TRBV7-6

cdr3_nt: TGTGCCAGCAGCCTCTTCGGGACAGGGTTTAACAATGAGCAGTTCTTC
cdr3_aa: CASSLFGTGFNNEQFF
d_call: TRBD1
clone_size: -
j_call: TRBJ2-1
v_call: TRBV3-1/TRBV3-2

cdr3_nt: TGTGCCCGGCGGGGCATGAGGAATTCACCCCTCCACTTT
cdr3_aa: CARRGMRNSPLHF
d_call: -
clone_size: -
j_call: TRBJ1-6
v_call: TRBV30

cdr3_nt: TGTGCCAGCTCACCAAAAACGGGAGGATCCTACAATGAGCAGTTCTTC
cdr3_aa: CASSPKTGGSYNEQFF
d_call: TRBD2
clone_size: few
j_call: TRBJ2-1
v_call: TRBV18

cdr3_nt: TGTGCCAGTGTTGGGACTAGCGGGAGGACTAGGCAGTTCTTC
cdr3_aa: CASVGTSGRTRQFF
d_call: TRBD2
clone_size: -
j_call: TRBJ2-1
v_call: TRBV19

cdr3_nt: TGCAGCGTAGGACAGGGGTCGTCGAGAGGAAACACCATATATTTT
cdr3_aa: CSVGQGSSRGNTIYF
d_call: TRBD1
clone_size: -
j_call: TRBJ1-3
v_call: TRBV29-1

cdr3_nt: TGTGCCAGCAGTTACTCCAGGACAGGGGATACTGAAGCTTTCTTT
cdr3_aa: CASSYSRTGDTEAFF
d_call: TRBD1
clone_size: -
j_call: TRBJ1-1
v_call: TRBV6-5

cdr3_nt: TGCGCCAGCAGCTTGAGTCCCGACTTAGACTCTGGAAACACCATATATTTT
cdr3_aa: CASSLSPDLDSGNTIYF
d_call: -
clone_size: -
j_call: TRBJ1-3
v_call: TRBV5-1

cdr3_nt: TGTGCCAGCAGTCCCGACAGGGAAATCGTCGTCGAGCAGTACTTC
cdr3_aa: CASSPDREIVVEQYF
d_call: TRBD1
clone_size: -
j_call: TRBJ2-7
v_call: TRBV28

cdr3_nt: TGTGCCAGCAGCGTGAGGGGGGTAGCGGGACAAGAGCAGTTCTTC
cdr3_aa: CASSVRGVAGQEQFF
d_call: TRBD2
clone_size: few
j_call: TRBJ2-1
v_call: TRBV9

cdr3_nt: TGCAGCGTTGAAGTGACAGATAATGAGCAGTTCTTC
cdr3_aa: CSVEVTDNEQFF
d_call: -
clone_size: few
j_call: TRBJ2-1
v_call: TRBV29-1

cdr3_nt: TGTGCCAGCAGTTTCCTCCTACTTACGCAGTATTTT
cdr3_aa: CASSFLLLTQYF
d_call: -
clone_size: -
j_call: TRBJ2-3
v_call: TRBV12-3/TRBV12-4

cdr3_nt: TGTGCCAGCAGCTTCGGGACTCCAGACAACACCGGGGAGCTGTTTTTT
cdr3_aa: CASSFGTPDNTGELFF
d_call: -
clone_size: -
j_call: TRBJ2-2
v_call: TRBV3-1/TRBV3-2

cdr3_nt: TGTGCCACCGCCCGGACGGAGGCCCCGAACACCGGGGAGCTGTTTTTT
cdr3_aa: CATARTEAPNTGELFF
d_call: -
clone_size: -
j_call: TRBJ2-2
v_call: TRBV24-1

cdr3_nt: TGTGCCTGGAGTAAACAGGGGGGCACTGAAGCTTTCTTT
cdr3_aa: CAWSKQGGTEAFF
d_call: TRBD1
clone_size: -
j_call: TRBJ1-1
v_call: TRBV30

cdr3_nt: TGTGCCAGCAGTCTTGGACTAGCGGGAATCCGCTCCTACGAGCAGTACTTC
cdr3_aa: CASSLGLAGIRSYEQYF
d_call: TRBD2
clone_size: -
j_call: TRBJ2-7
v_call: TRBV14

cdr3_nt: TGTGCCACCGGGCGGGGTGTCGGTGCAGATACGCAGTATTTT
cdr3_aa: CATGRGVGADTQYF
d_call: -
clone_size: -
j_call: TRBJ2-3
v_call: TRBV15

cdr3_nt: TGTGCCAGCAGTGGAGAGGGGGTACGGCCCGGGGAGCTGTTTTTT
cdr3_aa: CASSGEGVRPGELFF
d_call: -
clone_size: once
j_call: TRBJ2-2
v_call: TRBV2

cdr3_nt: TGTGCCAGCAGAAGCGGACAGATCGATACGCAGTATTTT
cdr3_aa: CASRSGQIDTQYF
d_call: -
clone_size: -
j_call: TRBJ2-3
v_call: TRBV5-6